This passage covers 21 T cell receptor beta chains from one sample sequenced in a study of blood T cell repertoires in COVID-19 (TCRdb year 2020). Library generation was performed with the immunoSEQ multiplex PCR assay. TCRdb obtained this table from immuneACCESS and retained in-frame rearrangements with V and J assigned. These tables miss some clones; where compared with another copy, unresolved V genes account for less than half of the shortfall, and the remainder is unexplained. Counted in this sample were under 200,000 clones; about 85% of them appeared once. Around 5% of the sample goes to the ten largest clones. Source material: peripheral blood. The origin of the receptors is a woman between 50 and 59 years old with COVID-19, enrolled during active disease.

The chain carries TRBV28 and TRBJ2-1; 10 bases line up with TRBD2. After removal of 3 bases from V and 15 bases from J, the junction contained 8 bases not matched to a gene. CDR1 and CDR2 from the germline V gene are MDHEN and SYDVKM. The CDR3 runs to 13 residues. The chain's CDR3 is CASSLPSGGRTFF. The CDR3 nucleotides are TGTGCCAGCAGTTTGCCTAGCGGGGGACGAACGTTCTTC.

V usage is TRBV14 and J usage is TRBJ1-6, with D maybe TRBD1 (6 bases). CDR3 length: 15 residues. V lost 5 bases and J 2 bases, leaving 10 bases between the germline ends. Per germline, CDR1 SGHDN and CDR2 FVKESK. In DNA form, the CDR3 reads TGTGCCAGCAGCACCAGGGACACCTATAATTCACCCCTCCACTTT. Translating it yields CASSTRDTYNSPLHF.

The chain has TRBV6-2 or TRBV6-3 and TRBJ2-3; 16 bases agree with TRBD2. In germline, CDR1 is MNHEY, CDR2 SVGEGT. This CDR3 region has 17 residues. The ends lost 5 bases at V and 5 bases at J; junction bases unmatched: 7. For the CDR3, the DNA is TGTGCCAGCAGTCAGGGACTAGCGGGGGGGCCCAGAGATACGCAGTATTTT. This codes for CASSQGLAGGPRDTQYF.

V and J are TRBV5-1 and TRBJ2-1; D unresolved. CDR1 is SGHRS and CDR2 is YFSETQ in the germline V gene. Between the trimmed V and J ends, which lost 3 bases and 7 bases, there was a span of 11 bases. CDR3 length: 13 amino acids. CDR3: CASSSTPFNEQFF. CDR3 bases: TGCGCCAGCAGCTCCACACCCTTTAATGAGCAGTTCTTC.

The V gene is TRBV6-5, the J gene TRBJ2-1; possibly TRBD2 for D (5 bases). Per the germline V gene, CDR1 is MNHEY and CDR2 is SVGAGI. The V end lost 8 bases, the J end lost 8 bases, and 13 bases lay between the germline ends. The CDR3 is made up of 12 amino acids. CDR3 nucleotides: TGTGCCAGCTACGGAGGTCGGGATGAGCAGTTCTTC. Protein sequence: CASYGGRDEQFF.

This chain links TRBV19 with TRBJ1-5; the match to TRBD1 covers 7 bases. From germline, CDR1 is LNHDA and CDR2 SQIVND (reference sequence). CDR3 size: 13 residues. Trimming cost V 6 bases and J 5 bases; bases outside gene matches: 4. CDR3 sequence (DNA): TGTGCCAGTAGCGGGACAGATCATCAGCCCCAGCATTTT. Translating it yields CASSGTDHQPQHF.

The V and J genes are TRBV2 and TRBJ1-5; D gene uncertain. Germline lookup yields CDR1 SNHLY and CDR2 FYNNEI. The CDR3 contains 13 residues. V lost 1 base and J lost 7, with 8 bases in between. The CDR3 sequence: CASSEGTRQPQHF. DNA of the CDR3: TGTGCCAGCAGTGAAGGAACGCGGCAGCCCCAGCATTTT.

The chain couples TRBV7-2 to TRBJ2-3; 8 bases agree with TRBD2. V trimming: 2 bases; J trimming: 2 bases; junction bases outside the gene matches: 12. Germline lookup yields CDR1 SGHTA and CDR2 FQGNSA. The CDR3 contains 18 residues. The CDR3 DNA follows: TGTGCCAGCAGCTTAAAAATCTCCCGGGGGGGGTACACAGATACGCAGTATTTT. Protein sequence: CASSLKISRGGYTDTQYF.

The chain joins TRBV19 to TRBJ2-7; D remains ambiguous. The germline V gene encodes CDR1 LNHDA and CDR2 SQIVND (reference sequence). V was pared by 9 bases and J by 3 bases, with 15 bases between. CDR3 length: 13 amino acids. The CDR3 DNA is TGTGCCAGCCATAAACTTGAGTGCTACGAGCAGTACTTC. As protein: CASHKLECYEQYF.

The rearrangement joins TRBV11-2 to TRBJ2-7; D is possibly TRBD1 (6 bases). Germline loops: CDR1 SGHAT, CDR2 FQNNGV. CDR3 length: 15 residues. The V and J ends lost 1 base and 4 bases respectively, with 14 bases between them. The CDR3 here is CASSLVPGTRYEQYF. CDR3 in DNA: TGTGCCAGCAGCTTAGTCCCCGGGACAAGGTACGAGCAGTACTTC.

CDR3 DNA: TGTGCCAGCAGTTTGGAGAGGTTTTGGCCCCAGCATTTT. Translating it yields CASSLERFWPQHF. The V call is TRBV28, the J call TRBJ1-5; D is uncertain. Germline V lookup: CDR1 MDHEN, CDR2 SYDVKM. This CDR3 has 13 amino acids. Between the trimmed V and J ends, which lost 3 bases and 9 bases, there was a span of 12 bases.

The chain has TRBV15 and TRBJ2-3, with 8 bases aligning to TRBD2. This CDR3 contains 15 residues. With 4 bases clipped from V and 1 base from J, the junction kept 4 bases outside the gene matches. CDR1 is LNHNV and CDR2 is YYDKDF in the germline V gene (reference sequence). The CDR3: CATSKELAGTDTQYF. The CDR3 DNA sequence: TGTGCCACCAGCAAAGAACTAGCGGGCACAGATACGCAGTATTTT.

The V and J genes are TRBV10-3 and TRBJ2-3, with a possible D match to TRBD1 (6 bases). V lost 11 bases and J 5 bases, leaving 14 bases between the germline ends. The CDR3 has 12 amino acids. Germline assignment: CDR1 ENHRY and CDR2 SYGVKD. Here the CDR3 reads CASQGSEDTQYF. CDR3 nucleotides: TGTGCCTCCCAGGGGTCGGAAGATACGCAGTATTTT.

The chain links TRBV2 to TRBJ2-2, with D possibly TRBD2 on 5 matching bases. The V end lost 7 bases, the J end lost 4 bases, and 10 bases lay between the germline ends. The V gene's germline CDR1 is SNHLY and CDR2 FYNNEI. The CDR3 contains 13 residues. CDR3 DNA sequence: TGTGCCAGCAAGGAGAGGGTCACCGGGGAGCTGTTTTTT. Translated, it gives CASKERVTGELFF.

This clone was counted a single time. V gene TRBV4-1 combines with J gene TRBJ2-2; the match to TRBD2 covers 12 bases. The V and J ends lost 0 bases and 5 bases, in that order; junction bases with no gene match: 19. The CDR3 contains 22 residues. Germline V gene data show CDR1 as MGHRA and CDR2 as YSYEKL. The CDR3 here is CASSQDRVSKTSGGSRTGELFF. The CDR3 bases are TGCGCCAGCAGCCAAGATCGGGTCAGCAAAACTAGCGGGGGGTCACGGACCGGGGAGCTGTTTTTT.

The chain carries TRBV21-1 and TRBJ1-1; the table's D call, TRBD1, was not checked against the DNA. TRBV21-1 is tagged as a pseudogene. This CDR3 region has 17 residues. The CDR3 nucleotides read TGTGCCAGCAGCAAAGCGGGGGCAGGGGTTCGGAACACTGAAGCTTTCTTT. Protein: CASSKAGAGVRNTEAFF.

The chain uses TRBV11-1 and TRBJ2-2; 8 bases are shared with TRBD1. With 9 bases clipped from V and 4 bases from J, the junction kept 4 bases outside the gene matches. Germline CDR1 is SGHAT and CDR2 is FQDESV (reference sequence). CDR3 length: 13 amino acids. DNA of the CDR3: TGTGCCAGTCACAGGGGGTCCACCGGGGAGCTGTTTTTT. Amino acids: CASHRGSTGELFF.

The chain combines TRBV18 with TRBJ1-6; D is unclear. The germline V gene encodes CDR1 KGHSH and CDR2 LQKENI. V was pared by 4 bases and J by 8 bases, with 18 bases between. The CDR3 has 16 amino acids. CDR3 nucleotides: TGTGCCAGCTCACTAAACCACATCACCGGGGATTCACCCCTCCACTTT. This encodes CASSLNHITGDSPLHF.

V and J are TRBV28 and TRBJ1-5; D is possibly TRBD1 (5 bases). Germline CDR1 reads MDHEN; CDR2 reads SYDVKM. V was shortened by 5 bases and J by 6 bases, with 8 bases between the two germline ends. The CDR3 runs to 12 residues. In nucleotides, the CDR3 is TGTGCCAGCAGTCTCAGGGTTCAGCCCCAGCATTTT. Its protein product is CASSLRVQPQHF.

The rearrangement uses TRBV10-3 and TRBJ1-5; 11 nucleotides align to TRBD1. The germline CDR1 and CDR2 sequences are ENHRY and SYGVKD. This CDR3 contains 15 residues. The trim removed 2 bases at V and 6 bases at J, leaving 3 bases unmatched. CDR3 nucleotide sequence: TGTGCCATCAGTGAGGGACAGGGGGCGGGTCAGCCCCAGCATTTT. Protein: CAISEGQGAGQPQHF.

The V and J genes are TRBV27 and TRBJ2-7, with TRBD1 identical over 9 bases. CDR1 is MNHEY and CDR2 is SMNVEV in the germline V gene (reference sequence). V was pared by 2 bases and J by 4 bases, with 3 bases of the junction left unmatched. The length of the CDR3 is 14 residues. CDR3 nucleotide sequence: TGTGCCAGCAGTTTAGCGGGACAGGGTTACGAGCAGTACTTC. Its translation is CASSLAGQGYEQYF.